These T cell receptor beta chains were read from a single sample in a study of cytomegalovirus exposure and HLA in healthy donors. Assay used: immunoSEQ multiplex PCR; TCRdb lists only in-frame clones, some missing. The data show around 300,000 clones, approximately 90% seen once. What was sequenced was PBMCs. Every receptor here comes from a young woman in good health and CMV-seronegative. The CDR3 runs from the conserved cysteine through the conserved F or W. The order of the fields is V gene, J gene, D gene, clone size, CDR3 DNA, CDR3 protein. A D gene is named only where the DNA matches it firmly. Some rows mark clone size as missing; the rest say once, few, many or name a class of expanded clone.

TRBV7-2	TRBJ2-7	TRBD2	NA	TGTGCCAGCAGCTTAGGGCGGACTAGCGCCTACGAGCAGTACTTC	CASSLGRTSAYEQYF
TRBV27	TRBJ1-2	NA	NA	TGTGCCAGCTCCTTCGCCTACCCAGGTTCATGGGGCTACACCTTC	CASSFAYPGSWGYTF
TRBV6-5	TRBJ1-3	TRBD1	few	TGTGCCAGCAGGGGGGACAGGGCTGGGGGAAACACCATATATTTT	CASRGDRAGGNTIYF
TRBV5-1	TRBJ1-3	TRBD1	NA	TGCGCCAGCAGCCCCGCCAAACAGGGGCCCGGAAACACCATATATTTT	CASSPAKQGPGNTIYF
TRBV10-3	TRBJ2-1	TRBD2	NA	TGTGCCATCGGGGGCGGGGGGGGGAATGAGCAGTTCTTC	CAIGGGGGNEQFF
TRBV6-1	TRBJ2-7	NA	few	TGTGCCAGCAGGGCAGAGCGGTTGCAGTACTTC	CASRAERLQYF
TRBV4-1	TRBJ1-5	TRBD1	NA	TGCGCCAGCAGCCAGCGAAGGGACAGGGGGCTGAATCAGCCCCAGCATTTT	CASSQRRDRGLNQPQHF
TRBV6-5	TRBJ2-1	TRBD2	NA	TGTGCCAGCAGCGGGGGGGCCGCGGATGAGCAGTTCTTC	CASSGGAADEQFF
TRBV5-1	TRBJ2-3	NA	NA	TGCGCCAGCAGCCCGGAAGCGGGTAACACAGATACGCAGTATTTT	CASSPEAGNTDTQYF
TRBV27	TRBJ1-5	TRBD1	few	TGTGCCAGCAGTTTCTCCGGGACAGTAGGCCAGCCCCAGCATTTT	CASSFSGTVGQPQHF
TRBV6-5	TRBJ2-2	TRBD2	NA	TGTGCCAGCAGTCGGACTAGCGGGTACACCGGGGAGCTGTTTTTT	CASSRTSGYTGELFF
TRBV12-5	TRBJ1-2	NA	NA	TGTGCTAGTGGTTTGGAGAACAGGGTCTGGGGCTACACCTTC	CASGLENRVWGYTF
TRBV30	TRBJ1-2	TRBD1	NA	TGTGCCTGGACCCTACCCGGGACAGGGTATCTCTATGGCTACACCTTC	CAWTLPGTGYLYGYTF
TRBV27	TRBJ2-5	TRBD2	NA	TGTGCCAGCAGTTTGTGGCTAGCGGGGGGGCGAGAGACCCAGTACTTC	CASSLWLAGGRETQYF
TRBV5-1	TRBJ2-7	TRBD1	NA	TGCGCCAGCAGCTTGGATACGGGACAGACCTACGAGCAGTACTTC	CASSLDTGQTYEQYF
TRBV5-6	TRBJ1-6	NA	NA	TGTGCCAGCAGCTTGGGGGTTTGGACAGCCCCGGAGGAATCACCCCTCCACTTT	CASSLGVWTAPEESPLHF
TRBV2	TRBJ1-5	NA	NA	TGTGCCAGCAGTGAGGTATCACATAGCAATCAGCCCCAGCATTTT	CASSEVSHSNQPQHF
TRBV5-4	TRBJ2-5	TRBD1	NA	TGTGCCAGCAGCTTGTGGGAACAGGGGGTCCAGTACTTC	CASSLWEQGVQYF
TRBV30	TRBJ1-1	NA	NA	TGTGCCTGGAGACAGAACACTGAAGCTTTCTTT	CAWRQNTEAFF
TRBV4-1	TRBJ2-7	TRBD1	NA	TGCGCCAGCAGCCAAGAAGTAGGAGGGACAGGGGCATACGAGCAGTACTTC	CASSQEVGGTGAYEQYF
TRBV5-1	TRBJ1-1	TRBD1	NA	TGCGCCAGCAGCGGGACGGGACAGGGTATCACTGAAGCTTTCTTT	CASSGTGQGITEAFF
TRBV21-1	TRBJ2-5	NA	NA	TGTGCCAGCAGCAGGTCAGACAGGGACCAAGAGACCCAGTACTTC	CASSRSDRDQETQYF
TRBV4-1	TRBJ2-7	TRBD1	NA	TGCGCCAGCAGCCAAGATCGCGGACAGGCCTACGAGCAGTACTTC	CASSQDRGQAYEQYF
TRBV19	TRBJ2-5	NA	NA	TGTGCCAGTAGCCCGGGGTACCAAGAGACCCAGTACTTC	CASSPGYQETQYF
TRBV23-1	TRBJ1-4	NA	NA	TGCGCCAGCAGTCAATCTGGGGGCTCCGCAGGGAAGTGGGATGAAAAACTGTTTTTT	CASSQSGGSAGKWDEKLFF
TRBV13	TRBJ2-2	NA	NA	TGTGCCAGCAGCAATACTAGTTCAAGTAACACCGGGGAGCTGTTTTTT	CASSNTSSSNTGELFF
TRBV7-8	TRBJ1-4	NA	NA	TGTGCCAGCAGCCATCGACAGAGCGCAACTAATGAAAAACTGTTTTTT	CASSHRQSATNEKLFF
TRBV30	TRBJ1-2	TRBD1	NA	TGTGCCTGGTCCCATATACCAGGGGGTTTGAGCTATGGCTACACCTTC	CAWSHIPGGLSYGYTF
TRBV18	TRBJ2-1	TRBD2	NA	TGTGCCAGCTCACCGGGGACTAGCGGTAGCAATGAGCAGTTCTTC	CASSPGTSGSNEQFF
TRBV16	TRBJ1-5	NA	NA	TGTGCCAGCAGCCAATCGGAGGCCAGATGGAAGCCCCAGCATTTT	CASSQSEARWKPQHF
TRBV7-9	TRBJ1-2	NA	NA	TGTGCCAGCAGCTTAGCGCTTGGGGGAGGAAGAGGCTACACCTTC	CASSLALGGGRGYTF
TRBV30	TRBJ1-2	TRBD1	once	TGTGCCTGGAGGACAGGGCCCTTAGGCTACACCTTC	CAWRTGPLGYTF
TRBV13	TRBJ2-1	TRBD2	NA	TGTGCCAGCAGCTTCTTTCTAGCGGGGGGGCCTAATGAGCAGTTCTTC	CASSFFLAGGPNEQFF
TRBV18	TRBJ2-2	TRBD1	NA	TGTGCCAGCTCACCACGGGTTGGGACAGACACCGGGGAGCTGTTTTTT	CASSPRVGTDTGELFF
TRBV19	TRBJ1-5	NA	NA	TGTGCCAGTAGTTCCACCCAGGGTCAGCCCCAGCATTTT	CASSSTQGQPQHF
TRBV20-1	TRBJ1-2	NA	once	TGCAGTGCTAGTGGAGATGGCTACACCTTC	CSASGDGYTF
TRBV7-9	TRBJ2-3	NA	few	TGTGCCAGCAGCCCGGGTGGAGATACGCAGTATTTT	CASSPGGDTQYF
TRBV7-9	TRBJ2-4	TRBD1	NA	TGTGCCAGCAGCTTGGCCACAGGGGGCAAAAACATTCAGTACTTC	CASSLATGGKNIQYF
TRBV5-1	TRBJ1-1	NA	NA	TGCGCCAGCAGCTTTAACAGGGAACCTGAAGCTTTCTTT	CASSFNREPEAFF
TRBV6-6	TRBJ1-1	NA	once	TGTGCCAGCAATCCGACAGAGAACACTGAAGCTTTCTTT	CASNPTENTEAFF
TRBV5-1	TRBJ2-1	NA	NA	TGCGCCAGCAGCCAGTTAATATCGTCAGGGGAGCAGTTCTTC	CASSQLISSGEQFF
TRBV7-8	TRBJ2-3	NA	NA	TGTGCCAGCAGCTTGGCCAGTTCCACAGATACGCAGTATTTT	CASSLASSTDTQYF
TRBV19	TRBJ1-5	NA	once	TGTGCCAGTAGTGGGGGGCCTCGGGAGGGTAATCAGCCCCAGCATTTT	CASSGGPREGNQPQHF
TRBV5-4	TRBJ1-2	NA	NA	TGTGCCAGCAGCTTTGAGGGTCAGAGCTATGGCTACACCTTC	CASSFEGQSYGYTF
TRBV7-8	TRBJ2-7	NA	NA	TGTGCCAGCAGCTTAGCTGGTACAGGCGGCGAGCAGTACTTC	CASSLAGTGGEQYF
TRBV2	TRBJ2-1	TRBD2	NA	TGTGCCAGCAGAACTAGCGGGGGGGCCTACTACAATGAGCAGTTCTTC	CASRTSGGAYYNEQFF